These 7 T cell receptor beta chains were all obtained from the same sample, sequenced in a study of cytomegalovirus exposure and HLA in healthy donors. It was with 60 Vbeta and 13 Jbeta primers that the PCR ran. Libraries were prepared by immunoSEQ multiplex PCR; TCRdb keeps only in-frame clonotypes and omits some of them. Of roughly 180,000 clones listed, about 80% were seen once; the top ten hold 1.3%. The sequenced material came from PBMCs. The receptors shown here come from a man aged 25-40 years in good health and CMV-seronegative.

This clone has just a few counts. This chain joins TRBV18 and TRBJ2-7; no clear D. This CDR3 is 14 amino acids long. V lost 0 bases, J lost 2 bases, and 8 bases lay in between. Per the germline V gene, CDR1 is KGHSH and CDR2 is LQKENI. The CDR3 DNA is TGTGCCAGCTCACCACCTGCATCAGCCTACGAGCAGTACTTC. Translating gives CASSPPASAYEQYF.

CDR3 sequence: CASSYLGQRERYEQFF. The CDR3 bases are TGTGCCAGCAGTTATCTGGGGCAGCGGGAGAGGTATGAGCAGTTCTTC. This rearrangement joins TRBV6-5 to TRBJ2-1; 8 bases align to TRBD2. The ends lost 3 bases at V and 8 bases at J; junction bases unmatched: 12. From germline, CDR1 is MNHEY and CDR2 SVGAGI. The CDR3 is made up of 16 amino acids.

The chain is built from TRBV11-2 and TRBJ2-3; possibly TRBD1 for D (5 bases). Trimming pared 5 bases from V and 8 bases from J, leaving 17 bases between. The CDR3 is 14 residues long. Germline loops: CDR1 SGHAT, CDR2 FQNNGV. CDR3 in DNA: TGTGCCAGCAGCCTGACAGAACGAGCAGGTACGCAGTATTTT. Translated, it gives CASSLTERAGTQYF.

The chain is built from TRBV15 and TRBJ2-7; D unresolved. V gave up 2 bases and J gave up 5 bases, with 16 bases separating them. The V gene's germline CDR1 is LNHNV and CDR2 YYDKDF (reference sequence). This CDR3 has 15 amino acids. DNA of the CDR3: TGTGCCACCAGCAGATCGAGTACCCCCTCGAACGAGCAGTACTTC. Translating gives CATSRSSTPSNEQYF.

The chain recombines TRBV4-3 with TRBJ2-1; 16 nucleotides line up with TRBD2. Germline V CDR1 and CDR2: LGHNA, YSLEER. Germline trimming cut 4 bases from V and 3 bases from J; bases unmatched to any gene: 15. The CDR3 loop spans 21 amino acids. The CDR3 loop reads CASSRIKPGLAGGIYYNEQFF. CDR3 DNA: TGCGCCAGCAGCCGCATAAAACCGGGACTAGCGGGAGGGATCTACTACAATGAGCAGTTCTTC.

V gene TRBV7-2 combines with J gene TRBJ2-7; 14 nucleotides match TRBD2. The J segment lost 5 bases and the V segment lost 9 bases, leaving 6 bases of the junction unmatched. The CDR3 has 14 amino acids. In germline, CDR1 is SGHTA, CDR2 FQGNSA. The CDR3 DNA reads as TGTGCCAGTAGACTAGCGGGAGGGTCGGACGAGCAGTACTTC. Protein product: CASRLAGGSDEQYF.

The chain recombines TRBV5-3 with TRBJ1-5; D is perhaps TRBD1 (5 bases). TRBV5-3 is labeled an ORF, and its function is uncertain. The CDR3 is 17 amino acids. Trimming took off 6 bases at V and 0 bases at J, with 19 bases between the two ends. The CDR3 protein is CARNGQGGLYSNQPQHF. CDR3 DNA sequence: TGTGCCAGAAACGGCCAGGGAGGGTTATATAGCAATCAGCCCCAGCATTTT.